A single sample gave rise to the 16 T cell receptor beta chains below, sequenced in a study of blood T cells in healthy people across ages. Combining a sample-barcoded 5' primer with a J-beta primer mix, a second PCR ran for about 7 to 11 cycles. TCRdb called the 5' RACE reads again in MiXCR, with one record for every CDR3 protein. The data show roughly 900,000 distinct CDR3 sequences, with around 48% seen just once and about an eighth held by the top ten. Sample: blood. The receptors were gathered from a young man in good health.

This clonotype has ten or more counts. V and J are TRBV12-3 or TRBV12-4 and TRBJ2-3; 7 bases match TRBD1. V trimming: 6 bases; J trimming: 4 bases; junction bases outside the gene matches: 4. The CDR3 is made up of 13 amino acids. CDR3 bases: TGTGCCAGCAGCCCGACAGGGCCAGATACGCAGTATTTT. Its translation is CASSPTGPDTQYF.

The chain joins TRBV7-2 to TRBJ2-3; D might be TRBD2 (5 bases). Trimming removed 2 bases from V and 6 bases from J, with 15 bases in between. CDR1 and CDR2 (germline): SGHTA, FQGNSA. The CDR3 covers 15 residues. The CDR3 region is CASSLRAGDRDTQYF. The CDR3 DNA follows: TGTGCCAGCAGCTTACGGGCCGGGGATCGGGATACGCAGTATTTT.

The genes are TRBV6-1 and TRBJ2-7; D may be TRBD2 (6 bases). Germline lookup yields CDR1 MNHNS and CDR2 SASEGT. Trimming stripped 10 bases from V and 0 bases from J, with 10 bases between. This CDR3 comprises 12 residues. Here the CDR3 DNA reads TGTGCCATTCGGGAGTCCTCCTACGAGCAGTACTTC. It codes for CAIRESSYEQYF.

This clonotype was observed once. A much larger clone lies one base from this, so it may be a read error. The chain couples TRBV4-1 to TRBJ2-5, with 7 bases lining up with TRBD1. CDR3 length equals 14 residues. The germline CDR1 and CDR2 sequences are MGHRA and YSYEKL. The CDR3 DNA sequence: TGCGCCAGCAGCCAATGGGACAGACAAGTGACCCAGTACTTC. Encoded protein: CASSQWDRQVTQYF.

V usage is TRBV4-2 and J usage is TRBJ2-7; D remains unclear. CDR3 length: 13 residues. In germline, CDR1 is LGHNA, CDR2 YNFKEQ. V was clipped by 0 bases and J by 10 bases, with 13 bases between them. CDR3 amino acids: CASSQDGRPTQYF. The CDR3 region has the DNA TGTGCCAGCAGCCAAGATGGCAGGCCTACCCAGTACTTC.

V and J are TRBV6-1 and TRBJ1-5; D possibly corresponds to TRBD1 (5 bases). V was clipped by 0 bases and J by 1 base, with 13 bases between them. Per the germline V gene, CDR1 is MNHNS and CDR2 is SASEGT. The CDR3 covers 17 residues. The CDR3 DNA sequence: TGTGCCAGCAGTGAAGCGCGGGGGGGAGTAAGCAATCAGCCCCAGCATTTT. Amino acid sequence: CASSEARGGVSNQPQHF.

The J gene is TRBJ2-3, the V gene TRBV11-3; D is ambiguous. Trimming removed 1 base from V and 1 base from J, with 9 bases in between. The germline V gene has CDR1 SGHNT and CDR2 YENEEA. The CDR3 loop spans 15 amino acids. The CDR3 nucleotides read TGTGCCAGCAGCTTAGGGGATCATGGCACAGATACGCAGTATTTT. Its translation: CASSLGDHGTDTQYF.

The chain joins TRBV5-1 to TRBJ2-5; 11 nucleotides match TRBD1. Germline V gene data show CDR1 as SGHRS and CDR2 as YFSETQ. J was trimmed by 4 bases and V by 4 bases; bases with no gene match: 6. The CDR3 extends over 15 amino acids. CDR3 residues: CASSTGTGGRETQYF. For the CDR3, the DNA is TGCGCCAGCAGCACCGGGACAGGGGGAAGAGAGACCCAGTACTTC.

V and J are TRBV7-2 and TRBJ2-1, with D maybe TRBD1 (6 bases). This CDR3 has 14 amino acids. Germline V gene data show CDR1 as SGHTA and CDR2 as FQGNSA. V was pared by 6 bases and J by 4 bases, with 13 bases between. The CDR3 DNA reads TGTGCCAGCAGGGGAGACAGGAGGTACAATGAGCAGTTCTTC. Its protein product is CASRGDRRYNEQFF.

The rearrangement joins TRBV3-1 to TRBJ2-7, with 7 bases identical to TRBD1. Germline V gives CDR1 LGHDT, CDR2 YNNKEL (reference sequence). There are 15 residues in the CDR3. Germline trimming cut 5 bases from V and 0 bases from J; bases unmatched to any gene: 7. The CDR3 spells CASSARGRVSYEQYF. The CDR3 nucleotides are TGTGCCAGCAGCGCAAGGGGGCGGGTCTCCTACGAGCAGTACTTC.

With regard to this clonotype: A much larger clone differs by one base, so this may be a read error. This chain connects TRBV12-3 or TRBV12-4 to TRBJ2-1; possibly TRBD1 or TRBD2 for D (5 bases each). CDR3 length equals 15 residues. The CDR3 is CASAKPGFGGNEQLF. The CDR3 DNA sequence: TGTGCCAGCGCCAAGCCGGGTTTTGGGGGTAATGAGCAGCTCTTC.

This clonotype appeared a few times. The V gene is TRBV7-9, the J gene TRBJ1-5; D uncertain. Trimming left V 1 base short and J 4 bases short, with 5 bases between. The CDR3 extends over 13 amino acids. Germline assignment: CDR1 SEHNR and CDR2 FQNEAQ (reference sequence). The CDR3 coding sequence is TGTGCCAGCAGCTTAGGGCTTAATCAGCCCCAGCATTTT. Its protein is CASSLGLNQPQHF.

For this clonotype: This may be a read error: a much more frequent sequence differs by one nucleotide. The chain couples TRBV7-3 to TRBJ2-3, with 8 bases lining up with TRBD2. V shed 1 base and J 3 bases; nucleotides not matched to a gene: 6. Germline CDR1 and CDR2: SGHTA and FQGTGA. The CDR3 length is 16 residues. CDR3: CASSLNGGGRTDTQYF. In nucleotides, the CDR3 is TGTGCCAGCAGCTTAAACGGGGGCGGGAGGACAGATACGCAGTATTTT. The whole variable domain, filled in from reference TRBV7-3 and TRBJ2-3, reads GAGVSQTPSNKVTEKGKYVELRCDPISGHTALYWYRQSLGQGPEFLIYFQGTGAADDSGLPNDRFFAVRPEGSVSTLKIQRTERGDSAVYLCASSLNGGGRTDTQYFGPGTRLTVL.

The V gene is TRBV2, the J gene TRBJ2-5, with TRBD1 matching 7 bases. The CDR3 is made up of 14 amino acids. Germline CDR1 SNHLY, CDR2 FYNNEI. V lost 7 bases, J lost 4 bases, and 9 bases stayed unmatched. The CDR3 nucleotides read TGTGCCAGCAACCGACTCCGGACAGGAGAGACCCAGTACTTC. Translation: CASNRLRTGETQYF.

CDR3 loop: CSASREEKLFF. CDR3 sequence (DNA): TGCAGTGCTTCGCGGGAGGAAAAACTGTTTTTT. The rearrangement links TRBV20-1 to TRBJ1-4; D not resolved. Looked up from germline, CDR1 is DFQATT and CDR2 is SNEGSKA (reference sequence). The V gene lost 5 bases and the J gene lost 8 bases, with 9 bases spanning the gap. CDR3 size: 11 residues.

The chain links TRBV14 to TRBJ2-3; TRBD1 aligns across 11 bases. Trimming at V came to 3 bases and at J to 5 bases, leaving 7 bases not matched to a gene. Germline CDR1 SGHDN, CDR2 FVKESK. The CDR3 extends over 16 amino acids. The CDR3: CASSHGGGTGGDTQYF. The CDR3 DNA reads TGTGCCAGCAGCCATGGAGGTGGGACAGGGGGAGATACGCAGTATTTT. The full variable domain, with the rest looked up from reference TRBV14 and TRBJ2-3, is EAGVTQFPSHSVIEKGQTVTLRCDPISGHDNLYWYRRVMGKEIKFLLHFVKESKQDESGMPNNRFLAERTGGTYSTLKVQPAELEDSGVYFCASSHGGGTGGDTQYFGPGTRLTVL.